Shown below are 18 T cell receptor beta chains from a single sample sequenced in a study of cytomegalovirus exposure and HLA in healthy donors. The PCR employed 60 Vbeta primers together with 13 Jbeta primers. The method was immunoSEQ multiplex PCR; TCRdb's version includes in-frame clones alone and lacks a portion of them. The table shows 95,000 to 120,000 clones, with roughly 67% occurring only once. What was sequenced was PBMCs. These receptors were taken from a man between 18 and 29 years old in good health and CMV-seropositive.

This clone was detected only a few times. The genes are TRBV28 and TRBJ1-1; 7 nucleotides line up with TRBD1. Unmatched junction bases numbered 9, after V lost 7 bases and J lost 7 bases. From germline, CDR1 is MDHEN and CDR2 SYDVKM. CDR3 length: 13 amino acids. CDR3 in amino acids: CASTVSWDSEAFF. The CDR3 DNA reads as TGTGCCAGCACCGTGAGTTGGGACAGTGAAGCTTTCTTT.

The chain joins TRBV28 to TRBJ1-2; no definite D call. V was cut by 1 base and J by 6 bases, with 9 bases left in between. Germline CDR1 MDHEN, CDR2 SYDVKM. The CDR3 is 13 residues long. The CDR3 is CASSLLRSNGYTF. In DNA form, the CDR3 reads TGTGCCAGCAGTTTATTGAGGTCAAATGGCTACACCTTC.

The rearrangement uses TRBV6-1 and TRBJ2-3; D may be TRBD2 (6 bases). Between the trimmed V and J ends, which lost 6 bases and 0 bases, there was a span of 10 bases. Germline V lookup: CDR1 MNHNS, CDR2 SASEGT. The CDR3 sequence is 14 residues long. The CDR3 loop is CASREGPSTDTQYF. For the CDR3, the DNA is TGTGCCAGCAGGGAGGGACCTAGCACAGATACGCAGTATTTT.

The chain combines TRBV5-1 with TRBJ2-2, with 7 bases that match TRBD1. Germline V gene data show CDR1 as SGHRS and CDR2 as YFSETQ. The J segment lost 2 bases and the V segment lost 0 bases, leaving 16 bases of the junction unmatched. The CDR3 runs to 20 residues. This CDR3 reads CASSLANRRRGQENTGELFF. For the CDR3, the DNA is TGCGCCAGCAGCTTGGCAAACCGAAGGAGAGGACAGGAAAACACCGGGGAGCTGTTTTTT.

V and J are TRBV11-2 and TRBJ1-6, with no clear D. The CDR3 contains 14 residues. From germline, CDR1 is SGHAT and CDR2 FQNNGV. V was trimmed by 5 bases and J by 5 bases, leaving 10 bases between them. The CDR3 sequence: CASSPRGNNSPLHF. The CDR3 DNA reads TGTGCCAGCAGCCCACGGGGTAATAATTCACCCCTCCACTTT.

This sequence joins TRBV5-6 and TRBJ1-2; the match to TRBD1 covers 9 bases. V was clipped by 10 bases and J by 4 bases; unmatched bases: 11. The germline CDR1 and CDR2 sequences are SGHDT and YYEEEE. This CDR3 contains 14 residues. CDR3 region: CAVSYRGRFYGYTF. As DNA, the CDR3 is TGTGCCGTATCGTACAGGGGGCGATTCTATGGCTACACCTTC.

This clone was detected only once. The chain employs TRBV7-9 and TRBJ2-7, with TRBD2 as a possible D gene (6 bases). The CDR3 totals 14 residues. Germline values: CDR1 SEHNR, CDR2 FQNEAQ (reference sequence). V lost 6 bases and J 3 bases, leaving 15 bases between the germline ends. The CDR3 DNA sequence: TGTGCCAGCAGGGGCAAGGTCGGGGGCTACGAGCAGTACTTC. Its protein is CASRGKVGGYEQYF.

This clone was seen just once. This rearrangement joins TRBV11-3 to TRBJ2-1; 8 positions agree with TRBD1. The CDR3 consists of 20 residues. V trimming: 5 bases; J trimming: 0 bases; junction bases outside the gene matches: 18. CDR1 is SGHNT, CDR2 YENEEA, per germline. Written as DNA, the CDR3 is TGTGCCAGCAGCAACCCCAGGGGGCCTGATCGGCCCAGCTCCTACAATGAGCAGTTCTTC. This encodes CASSNPRGPDRPSSYNEQFF. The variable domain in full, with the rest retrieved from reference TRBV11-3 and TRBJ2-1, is EAGVVQSPRYKIIEKKQPVAFWCNPISGHNTLYWYLQNLGQGPELLIRYENEEAVDDSQLPKDRFSAERLKGVDSTLKIQPAELGDSAVYLCASSNPRGPDRPSSYNEQFFGPGTRLTVL.

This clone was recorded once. The CDR3 sequence is CASSPRGGGAREEQFF. CDR3 bases: TGTGCCAGCAGTCCCAGGGGCGGGGGGGCACGGGAGGAGCAGTTCTTC. V is TRBV2 and J is TRBJ2-1; 9 bases map to TRBD2. The ends lost 5 bases at V and 10 bases at J; junction bases unmatched: 15. This CDR3 region has 16 residues. Per germline, CDR1 SNHLY and CDR2 FYNNEI.

CDR3: CAWNRRGGTGELFF. The DNA for the CDR3 is TGTGCCTGGAACCGGCGGGGCGGCACCGGGGAGCTGTTTTTT. The chain carries TRBV30 and TRBJ2-2, with D tentatively TRBD2 (6 bases). The CDR3 is 14 amino acids. Germline V CDR1 and CDR2: GTSNPN, SVGIG (reference sequence). Trimming cost V 4 bases and J 4 bases, with 13 bases left between them.

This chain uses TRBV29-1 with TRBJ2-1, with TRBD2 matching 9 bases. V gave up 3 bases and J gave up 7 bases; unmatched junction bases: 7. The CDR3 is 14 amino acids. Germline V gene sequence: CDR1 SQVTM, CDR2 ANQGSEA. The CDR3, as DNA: TGCAGCGTTGACGAGCGGGGGGAAAGAAATGAGCAGTTCTTC. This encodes CSVDERGERNEQFF.

Here the CDR3 reads CASSLGRVGNTGELFF. DNA of the CDR3: TGTGCCAGCAGCTTAGGCAGGGTAGGGAACACCGGGGAGCTGTTTTTT. The chain recombines TRBV7-2 with TRBJ2-2; tentative D call: TRBD1 (5 bases). V lost 1 base and J lost 1, with 10 bases in between. Germline CDR1 is SGHTA and CDR2 is FQGNSA. CDR3 size: 16 residues.

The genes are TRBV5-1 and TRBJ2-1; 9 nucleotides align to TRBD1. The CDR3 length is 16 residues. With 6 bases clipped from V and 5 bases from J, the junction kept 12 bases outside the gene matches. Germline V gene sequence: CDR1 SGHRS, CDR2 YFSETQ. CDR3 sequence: CASTPSTGGGHNEQFF. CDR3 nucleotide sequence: TGCGCCAGCACCCCGTCGACAGGGGGAGGCCACAATGAGCAGTTCTTC.

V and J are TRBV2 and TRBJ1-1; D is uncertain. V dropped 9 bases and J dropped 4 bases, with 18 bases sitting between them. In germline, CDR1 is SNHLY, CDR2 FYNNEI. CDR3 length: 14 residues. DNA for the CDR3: TGTGCCAGTACAAAGGAGGGTTGGACCACTGAAGCTTTCTTT. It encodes CASTKEGWTTEAFF.

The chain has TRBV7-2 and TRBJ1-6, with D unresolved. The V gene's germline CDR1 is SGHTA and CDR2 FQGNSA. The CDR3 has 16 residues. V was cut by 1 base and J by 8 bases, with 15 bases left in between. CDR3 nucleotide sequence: TGTGCCAGCAGCTTAGTCCCCTTGACTATGGATTCACCCCTCCACTTT. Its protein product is CASSLVPLTMDSPLHF.

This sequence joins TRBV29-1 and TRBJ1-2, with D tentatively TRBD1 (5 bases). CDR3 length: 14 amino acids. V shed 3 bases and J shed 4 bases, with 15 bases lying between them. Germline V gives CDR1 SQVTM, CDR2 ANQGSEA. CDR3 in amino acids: CSVESGGGSYGYTF. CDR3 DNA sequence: TGCAGCGTTGAGTCTGGGGGGGGTAGCTATGGCTACACCTTC.

CDR3 sequence reads: CASSLEGALDEKLFF. Here the CDR3 DNA reads TGTGCCAGCAGCTTGGAGGGGGCCCTCGATGAAAAACTGTTTTTT. The chain has TRBV5-4 and TRBJ1-4; 7 bases align to TRBD1. The CDR3 runs to 15 residues. Looked up from germline, CDR1 is SGHNT and CDR2 is YYREEE (reference sequence). Unmatched junction bases numbered 5, after V lost 0 bases and J lost 6 bases.

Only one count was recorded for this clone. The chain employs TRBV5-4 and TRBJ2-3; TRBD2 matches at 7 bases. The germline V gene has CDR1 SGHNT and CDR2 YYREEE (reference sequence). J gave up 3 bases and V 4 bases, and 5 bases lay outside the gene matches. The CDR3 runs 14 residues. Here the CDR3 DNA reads TGTGCCAGCAGCCAAATGGGGGGGACAGATACGCAGTATTTT. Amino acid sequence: CASSQMGGTDTQYF.